There are many counts of the clone carrying this T cell receptor beta chain. The antigen remains undetermined. The data derive from a study of CD8 T cells in ankylosing spondylitis. General observations from the study: Roughly 8 highly homologous variants formed a TCR beta motif that appeared characteristic of ankylosing spondylitis blood. Relatively scarce in peripheral blood, disease-linked clones were CD8+. Reportedly, disease-linked clones are significantly enriched in ankylosing spondylitis patients' matched synovial fluid.

Preparation of TCR beta libraries was done by quantitative 5'-RACE with molecular barcodes. MiXCR, run by TCRdb on the 5' RACE reads, gives a single entry per CDR3 protein. The sample includes some 220,000 distinct CDR3 sequences, 6% to 8.5% seen only once; the top ten take 14%. The length of the CDR3 is 14 residues. The germline V gene has CDR1 MNHEY and CDR2 SVGAGI. V lost 0 bases to trimming and J lost 4 bases, with 10 bases between them. The J gene is TRBJ2-7, the V gene TRBV6-5, with D perhaps assigned TRBD1 or TRBD2 (5 bases each). This clonotype was obtained from a male donor with ankylosing spondylitis. Sequencing used blood, either unsorted or a sorted T cell fraction (not recorded which). CDR3 residues: CASSYSNEGYEQYF. The DNA of the CDR3 is TGTGCCAGCAGTTACTCGAACGAGGGGTACGAGCAGTACTTC.